This T cell receptor beta chain came from a study of blood T cell repertoires in COVID-19. Study as a whole: Researchers got acute and convalescent COVID-19 samples from the United States, Italy and Spain. T cells, B-cell-depleted T cells, or PBMCs provided the cDNA or gDNA that served as material.

Authors' data handling: Amplified reference gene primers provided the basis for estimating nucleated cell counts. TCRdb's copy holds only in-frame clones and misses some; the assay was immunoSEQ multiplex PCR. Clone size and the V and J calls come from that table; the DNA yielded D and trimming. This sample has roughly 330,000 clones, with 85% to 90% found just once. V was shortened by 7 bases and J by 2 bases, with 15 bases between the two germline ends. CDR3 length equals 14 residues. Germline V CDR1 and CDR2: SNHLY, FYNNEI. The genes are TRBV2 and TRBJ2-7; a weak D match, TRBD2 (5 bases). This TCR was sampled from a woman in her fifties or sixties with active or convalescent COVID-19. Source material: peripheral blood. CDR3 DNA: TGTGCCAGCACCTTAGAGGGCCCCACCTACGAGCAGTACTTC. Its translation: CASTLEGPTYEQYF.